Listed below are T cell receptor beta chains from one sample, sequenced in a study of post-analysis software for immune sequencing data. Each CDR3 protein gets one entry after TCRdb re-called the PCR reads with MiXCR. The table records approximately 770,000 distinct CDR3 sequences, around 45% of them present only once. The sample was blood. All receptors derive from a girl aged 10 to 17 with multiple sclerosis. Each CDR3 is given with its conserved first and last residue. A D gene is named only where the DNA matches it firmly. Clone size, where shown, is once, few, many, or a class for clones that have expanded.

j_call | cdr3_length | v_call | clone_size | d_call | cdr3_nt | cdr3_aa
TRBJ1-2 | 13 | TRBV29-1 | . | . | TGCAGCGTACTTCTGGGGGTAGCACATGGCTACACCTTC | CSVLLGVAHGYTF
TRBJ2-5 | 14 | TRBV24-1 | few | . | TGTGCCACCAGTGATTCCTTCTGGGCGGAGGCCCAGTACTTC | CATSDSFWAEAQYF
TRBJ1-5 | 14 | TRBV20-1 | . | TRBD1 | TGCAGTGCCCTAGACAGGGGTGGTAATCAGCCCCAGCATTTT | CSALDRGGNQPQHF
TRBJ2-1 | 19 | TRBV29-1 | few | TRBD2 | TGCAGCGTTGACGGCGCGGGGGGACTAGCGGTCAACTCCTACAATGAGCAGTTCTTC | CSVDGAGGLAVNSYNEQFF
TRBJ2-3 | 14 | TRBV29-1 | few | TRBD1 | TGCAGCGCCCGGACAGGGTGGAGCACAGATACGCAGTATTTT | CSARTGWSTDTQYF
TRBJ2-5 | 11 | TRBV20-1 | . | TRBD1 | TGCGGGGGACAGGTTTACGAGACCCAGTACTTC | CGGQVYETQYF
TRBJ1-2 | 12 | TRBV20-1 | few | . | TGCAGTGCCCGGAGGGTCAACTATGGCTACACCTTC | CSARRVNYGYTF
TRBJ2-1 | 16 | TRBV10-3 | . | . | TGTGCCATCAGTGAGCCCCCGGCAACTAGCAACAATGAGCAGTTCTTC | CAISEPPATSNNEQFF
TRBJ2-3 | 11 | TRBV29-1 | . | . | TGCAGCGGTGGGAAAGCAGATACGCAGTATTTT | CSGGKADTQYF
TRBJ2-1 | 16 | TRBV15 | . | . | TGTGCCACCAGCAGAGATAATGGCGGGCTGAACAATGAGCAGTTCTTC | CATSRDNGGLNNEQFF
TRBJ2-1 | 15 | TRBV4-3 | . | TRBD2 | TGCGCCAGCAGCAAGCGGGAGGGCCGCCACAATGAGCAGTTCTTC | CASSKREGRHNEQFF
TRBJ2-7 | 14 | TRBV12-3/TRBV12-4 | . | . | TGTGCCAGCACCCATAGTTTAGCACTGTACGAGCAGTACTTC | CASTHSLALYEQYF
TRBJ2-5 | 17 | TRBV27 | . | TRBD1 | TGTGCCAGCAGTTTATTTGGGGTAGGGGGCAAAACAGAGACCCAGTACTTC | CASSLFGVGGKTETQYF
TRBJ2-7 | 13 | TRBV6-5 | . | TRBD1 | TGTGCCAGCAAGACAGGGGGATATTACGAGCAGTACTTC | CASKTGGYYEQYF
TRBJ2-7 | 15 | TRBV4-3 | . | . | TGCGCCAGCAGCCAGGATCACCTGGACGCCTACGAGCAGTACTTC | CASSQDHLDAYEQYF
TRBJ2-1 | 14 | TRBV20-1 | . | . | TGCAGTGGCCTTAGCGGAAGCTCCTACAATGAGCAGTTCTTC | CSGLSGSSYNEQFF
TRBJ1-2 | 12 | TRBV29-1 | . | . | TGCAGCGTTGAGGGAGGGAAAGGGGGCTACACCTTC | CSVEGGKGGYTF
TRBJ2-1 | 15 | TRBV10-1 | . | . | TGCGCCAGCAGTGAGTCGAGGGGTTCTATGAATGAGCAGTTCTTC | CASSESRGSMNEQFF
TRBJ2-5 | 14 | TRBV5-1 | few | TRBD1 | TGCGCCAGCAGCCCTGTGACAGGGCGGGAGACCCAGTACTTC | CASSPVTGRETQYF
TRBJ1-2 | 12 | TRBV5-1 | . | TRBD1 | TGCGCCAGCAGCCAGACAGGGGACGGCTACACCTTC | CASSQTGDGYTF
TRBJ2-6 | 14 | TRBV28 | . | . | TGTGCCAGCAGCTGGACAGCCGGGGCCAACGTCCTGACTTTC | CASSWTAGANVLTF
TRBJ2-1 | 16 | TRBV11-2 | . | TRBD2 | TGTGCCAGCAGCTTAGGAAGGACTAGCGGGAACAATGAGCAGTTCTTC | CASSLGRTSGNNEQFF
TRBJ2-3 | 17 | TRBV10-3 | . | TRBD2 | TGTGCCTTCCTGACGCCGACTAGCGGGAGCTGGACAGATACGCAGTATTTT | CAFLTPTSGSWTDTQYF
TRBJ2-5 | 14 | TRBV5-1 | . | . | TGCGCCAGCAACTTGGGTGCAGGGAATGAGACCCAGTACTTC | CASNLGAGNETQYF
TRBJ2-5 | 15 | TRBV6-5 | . | . | TGTGCCAGCAGCCGACCCACTGGATCCCAAGAGACCCGGTACTTC | CASSRPTGSQETRYF
TRBJ2-3 | 13 | TRBV18 | many | . | TGTGCCAGCAGCAGGACTAGCACAGATACGCAGTATTTT | CASSRTSTDTQYF
TRBJ1-1 | 14 | TRBV9 | few | . | TGTGCCAGCAGCATCGAGGGGCCGGTCACTGAAGCTTTCTTT | CASSIEGPVTEAFF
TRBJ2-5 | 15 | TRBV29-1 | . | TRBD1 | TGCAGCGTTGAACGGGGGACAGGGAAGGGCGGTGGGCAGTACTTC | CSVERGTGKGGGQYF
TRBJ2-3 | 14 | TRBV18 | . | . | TGTGCCAGCTCACAACTGGGGCGGACAGATACGCAGTATTTT | CASSQLGRTDTQYF
TRBJ2-5 | 13 | TRBV5-1 | . | TRBD2 | TGCGCCAGCAGACGGGGACTAGATGGGACCCAGTACTTC | CASRRGLDGTQYF
TRBJ2-5 | 16 | TRBV9 | . | . | TGTGCCAGCAGCCCCCGTACGGGAAGGAGACAAGAGACCCAGTACTTC | CASSPRTGRRQETQYF
TRBJ2-3 | 14 | TRBV5-1 | many | . | TGCGCCAGCAGCTTGTTCAACAGCGCAGATACGCAGTATTTT | CASSLFNSADTQYF
TRBJ2-2 | 13 | TRBV20-1 | . | . | TGCAGTGCCCGGGGTAGGAACACCGGGGAGCTGTTTTTT | CSARGRNTGELFF
TRBJ2-1 | 16 | TRBV24-1 | once | TRBD2 | TGTGCCACCAGTGATTTGGGGACTAGCGGGGCCAATGAGCAGTTCTTC | CATSDLGTSGANEQFF
TRBJ2-3 | 16 | TRBV29-1 | few | TRBD2 | TGCAGCGTTGAGGATTTACTAGCGGGAGGGCCGGATACGCAGTATTTT | CSVEDLLAGGPDTQYF
TRBJ2-3 | 15 | TRBV7-2 | few | . | TGTGCCAGCAGCGGATGGGCTAGCCTAACAGATACGCAGTATTTT | CASSGWASLTDTQYF
TRBJ2-3 | 14 | TRBV29-1 | many | TRBD2 | TGCAGCGTTTCGGCTAGCGGAAAAACGAATACGCAGTATTTT | CSVSASGKTNTQYF
TRBJ2-7 | 14 | TRBV27 | . | TRBD1 | TGTGCCAGCAGTAAGAAATGGACAGGGAACGAGCAGTACTTC | CASSKKWTGNEQYF
TRBJ2-5 | 18 | TRBV24-1 | . | . | TGTGCCACCAGCGATGTCCGGACGGACGGAGGGAAGAGAGAGATCCAGTACTTC | CATSDVRTDGGKREIQYF
TRBJ2-3 | 16 | TRBV27 | . | TRBD1 | TGTGCCAGCAGTTTACCCGGGACAGGGAAAGTAGATACGCAGTATTTT | CASSLPGTGKVDTQYF
TRBJ1-2 | 17 | TRBV30 | . | . | TGTGCCTGGAGTAGGGGAGAAACACACAGGAGGATGGTTGGCTACACCTTC | CAWSRGETHRRMVGYTF
TRBJ1-1 | 14 | TRBV29-1 | . | . | TGCAGCGTAGGAGGGCGTCCCACGAACACTGAAGCTTTCTTT | CSVGGRPTNTEAFF
TRBJ1-1 | 11 | TRBV20-1 | . | . | TGCAGTGGGTCCCACCGCGGTGAAGCTTTCTTT | CSGSHRGEAFF
TRBJ2-1 | 12 | TRBV24-1 | . | . | TGTGCCACCAGTGATTTAGTCGGTGAGCAGTTCTTC | CATSDLVGEQFF
TRBJ2-1 | 12 | TRBV7-2 | . | . | TGTGCCAGCAGCTTACTACTTAATGAGCAGTTCTTC | CASSLLLNEQFF
TRBJ2-1 | 16 | TRBV24-1 | . | TRBD2 | TGTGCCACCAGTGACCGGGGACTAGCGACTACGGTGGAACAGTTCTTC | CATSDRGLATTVEQFF
TRBJ2-3 | 14 | TRBV24-1 | few | . | TGTGCCACCAGTGATTTTCAGGACACAGATACGCAGTATTTT | CATSDFQDTDTQYF
TRBJ2-3 | 15 | TRBV12-3/TRBV12-4 | . | TRBD1 | TGTGCCAGCAGTTACGACAGGGCCCGCGCAGATACGCAGTATTTT | CASSYDRARADTQYF
TRBJ2-6 | 14 | TRBV9 | . | . | TGTGCCAGCAGCGTAGCGGGAGTCACCAACGTCCTGACTTTC | CASSVAGVTNVLTF
TRBJ2-3 | 20 | TRBV4-1 | . | TRBD2 | TGCGCCAGCAGCCAAGATTGGTCGGCGGGAGAGCTCCAAAGCACAGATACGCAGTATTTT | CASSQDWSAGELQSTDTQYF
TRBJ1-3 | 16 | TRBV5-1 | . | TRBD1 | TGCGCCAGCAGCCGGGACAGGGCCATCTCTGGAAACACCATATATTTT | CASSRDRAISGNTIYF
TRBJ1-1 | 11 | TRBV6-1 | . | . | TGTGCCAGCGGGATGAACACTGAAGCTTTCTTT | CASGMNTEAFF
TRBJ2-7 | 15 | TRBV7-6 | . | . | TGTGCCAGCAGCGCTGTTAGCGGCTCCTACAATGAGCAGTACTTC | CASSAVSGSYNEQYF
TRBJ2-7 | 15 | TRBV7-8 | . | . | TGTGCCAGCAGCTTAGGGGGCGGGGGCTCCCACGAGCAGTACTTC | CASSLGGGGSHEQYF
TRBJ2-3 | 13 | TRBV11-1 | . | . | TGTGCCAGCAGCCATGGGACACACGGTACGCAGTATTTT | CASSHGTHGTQYF